This T cell receptor (beta chain) came from a study of blood T cell repertoires in COVID-19. About the study: The study drew acute and convalescent COVID-19 samples from the United States, Italy and Spain. T cells, B-cell-depleted T cells, or PBMCs supplied cDNA or gDNA.

Per the original data handling: Amplifying reference gene primers gave estimates of nucleated cell counts. The protocol was immunoSEQ multiplex PCR, while the TCRdb copy is restricted to in-frame clones and leaves out a portion. That table furnishes V, J and clone size, whereas the DNA furnished D and trimming. This sample has tens of thousands of clones, with 70% to 90% found just once. About this clone: The junction does not match germline at one end; this may be a read error.

Seattle patients were enrolled while actively infected and followed longitudinally. The source of this sequence is a man aged 55 to 69 with COVID-19, enrolled during active disease. Sequencing was carried out using peripheral blood.

In DNA form, the CDR3 reads TGTGCCAGCAGCTTAGAGGGCCACGGGAACGCTGAAGCTTTCTTT. Protein: CASSLEGHGNAEAFF. This rearrangement joins TRBV7-9 to TRBJ1-1, with D uncertain. This CDR3 has 15 amino acids. Germline assignment: CDR1 SEHNR and CDR2 FQNEAQ (reference sequence).